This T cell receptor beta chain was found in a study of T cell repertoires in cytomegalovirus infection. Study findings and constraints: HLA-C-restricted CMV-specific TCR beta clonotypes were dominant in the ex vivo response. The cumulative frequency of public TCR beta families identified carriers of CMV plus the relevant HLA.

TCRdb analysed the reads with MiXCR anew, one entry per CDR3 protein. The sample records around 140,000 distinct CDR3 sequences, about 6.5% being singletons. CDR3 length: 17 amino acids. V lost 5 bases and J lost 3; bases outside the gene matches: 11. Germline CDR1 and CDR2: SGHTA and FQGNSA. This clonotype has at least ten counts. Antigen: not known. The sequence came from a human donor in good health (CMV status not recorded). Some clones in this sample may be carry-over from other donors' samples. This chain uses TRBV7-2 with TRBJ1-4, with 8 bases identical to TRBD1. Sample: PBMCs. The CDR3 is CASSPSPPGQANEKLFF. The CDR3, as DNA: TGTGCCAGCAGCCCTAGCCCCCCGGGACAGGCTAATGAAAAACTGTTTTTT.